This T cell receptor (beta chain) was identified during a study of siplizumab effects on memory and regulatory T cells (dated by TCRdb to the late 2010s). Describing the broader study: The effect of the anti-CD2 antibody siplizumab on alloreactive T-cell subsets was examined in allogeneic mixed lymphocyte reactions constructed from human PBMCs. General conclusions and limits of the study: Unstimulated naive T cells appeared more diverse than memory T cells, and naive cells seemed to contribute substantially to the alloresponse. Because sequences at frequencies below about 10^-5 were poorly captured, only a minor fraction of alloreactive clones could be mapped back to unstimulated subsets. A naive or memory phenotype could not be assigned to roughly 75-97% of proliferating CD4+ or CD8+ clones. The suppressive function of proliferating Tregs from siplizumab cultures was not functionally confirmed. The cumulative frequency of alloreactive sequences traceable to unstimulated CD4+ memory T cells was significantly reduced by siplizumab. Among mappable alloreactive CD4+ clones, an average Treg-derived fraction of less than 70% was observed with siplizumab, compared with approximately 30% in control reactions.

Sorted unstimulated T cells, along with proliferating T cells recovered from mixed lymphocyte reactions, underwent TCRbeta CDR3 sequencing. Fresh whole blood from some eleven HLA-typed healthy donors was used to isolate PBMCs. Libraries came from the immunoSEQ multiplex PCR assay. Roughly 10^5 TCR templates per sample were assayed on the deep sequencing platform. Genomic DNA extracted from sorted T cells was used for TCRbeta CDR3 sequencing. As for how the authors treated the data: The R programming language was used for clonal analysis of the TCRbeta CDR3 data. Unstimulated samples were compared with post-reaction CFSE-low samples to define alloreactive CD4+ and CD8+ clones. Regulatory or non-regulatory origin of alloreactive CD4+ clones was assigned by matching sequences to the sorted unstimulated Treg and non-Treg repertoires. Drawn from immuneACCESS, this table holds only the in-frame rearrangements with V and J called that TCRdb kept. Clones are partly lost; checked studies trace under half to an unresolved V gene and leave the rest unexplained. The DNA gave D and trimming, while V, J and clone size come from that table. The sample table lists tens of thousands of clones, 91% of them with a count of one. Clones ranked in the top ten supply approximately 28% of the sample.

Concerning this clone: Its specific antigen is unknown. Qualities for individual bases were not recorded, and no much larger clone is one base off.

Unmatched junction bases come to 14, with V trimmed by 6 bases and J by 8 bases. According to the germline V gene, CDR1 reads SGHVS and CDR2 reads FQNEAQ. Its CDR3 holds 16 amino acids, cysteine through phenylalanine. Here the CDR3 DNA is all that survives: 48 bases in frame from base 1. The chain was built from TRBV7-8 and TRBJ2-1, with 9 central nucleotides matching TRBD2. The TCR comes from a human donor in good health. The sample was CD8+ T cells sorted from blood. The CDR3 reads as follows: CASSPTSAGGFHEQFF. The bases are TGTGCCAGCAGTCCGACGTCGGCGGGAGGGTTTCATGAGCAGTTCTTC.